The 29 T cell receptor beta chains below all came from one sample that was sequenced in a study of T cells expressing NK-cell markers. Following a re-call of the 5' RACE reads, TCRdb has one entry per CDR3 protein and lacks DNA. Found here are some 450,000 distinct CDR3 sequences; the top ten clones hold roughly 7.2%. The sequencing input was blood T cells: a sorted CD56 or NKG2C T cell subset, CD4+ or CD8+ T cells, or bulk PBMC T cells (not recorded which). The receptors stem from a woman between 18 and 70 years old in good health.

The CDR3 spells CSAPIEFTDTQYF. The chain carries TRBV20-1 and TRBJ2-3. The CDR3 runs 13 residues. CDR1 DFQATT and CDR2 SNEGSKA come from the germline V gene (reference sequence).

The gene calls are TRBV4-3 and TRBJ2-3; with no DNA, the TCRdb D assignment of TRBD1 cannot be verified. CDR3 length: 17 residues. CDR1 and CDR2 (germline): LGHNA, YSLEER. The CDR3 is CASSQDLWDRVPDTQYF.

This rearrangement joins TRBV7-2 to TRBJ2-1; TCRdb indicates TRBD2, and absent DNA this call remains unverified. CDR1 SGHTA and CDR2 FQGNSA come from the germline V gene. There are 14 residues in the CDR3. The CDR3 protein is CASKGLAPNNEQFF. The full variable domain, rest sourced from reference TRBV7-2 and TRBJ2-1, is GAGVSQSPSNKVTEKGKDVELRCDPISGHTALYWYRQSLGQGLEFLIYFQGNSAPDKSGLPSDRFSAERTGGSVSTLTIQRTQQEDSAVYLCASKGLAPNNEQFFGPGTRLTVL.

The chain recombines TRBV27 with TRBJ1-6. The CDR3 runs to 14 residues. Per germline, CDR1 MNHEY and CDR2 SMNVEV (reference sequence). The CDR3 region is CASTRNPASSPLHF.

The CDR3 loop is CASRQAGVNIQYF. The J gene is TRBJ2-4, the V gene TRBV12-3 or TRBV12-4; the D call from TCRdb, TRBD1, cannot be confirmed without DNA. The CDR3 contains 13 residues.

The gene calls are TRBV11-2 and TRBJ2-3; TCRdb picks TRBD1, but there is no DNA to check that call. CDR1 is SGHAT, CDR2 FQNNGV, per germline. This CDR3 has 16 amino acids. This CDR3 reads CASSHSTGPGGDTQYF.

CDR3 sequence reads: CASSLRDRGYNEQFF. The rearrangement joins TRBV11-1 to TRBJ2-1; TCRdb proposes TRBD1, but this gene call is untestable without DNA. The CDR3 runs 15 residues. Germline assignment: CDR1 SGHAT and CDR2 FQDESV (reference sequence).

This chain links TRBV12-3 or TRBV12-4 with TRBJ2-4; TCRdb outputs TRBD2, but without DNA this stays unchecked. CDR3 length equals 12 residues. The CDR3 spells CASSLGPGLKYF.

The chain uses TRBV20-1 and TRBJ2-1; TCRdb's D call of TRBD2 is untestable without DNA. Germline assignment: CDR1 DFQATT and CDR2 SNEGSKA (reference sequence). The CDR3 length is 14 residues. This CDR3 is CSAGATSGYNEQFF.

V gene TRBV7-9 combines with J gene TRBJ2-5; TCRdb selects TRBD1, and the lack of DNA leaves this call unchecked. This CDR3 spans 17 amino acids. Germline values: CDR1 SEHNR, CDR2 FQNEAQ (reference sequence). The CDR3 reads CASSSGTGVLYQETQYF.

CDR3 loop: CASSFGTELSGNTIYF. The V and J genes are TRBV5-1 and TRBJ1-3; TCRdb's assignment of TRBD1 cannot be checked, as there is no DNA. This CDR3 comprises 16 residues. The germline V gene encodes CDR1 SGHRS and CDR2 YFSETQ. The whole variable domain, remainder taken from reference TRBV5-1 and TRBJ1-3, is KAGVTQTPRYLIKTRGQQVTLSCSPISGHRSVSWYQQTPGQGLQFLFEYFSETQRNKGNFPGRFSGRQFSNSRSEMNVSTLELGDSALYLCASSFGTELSGNTIYFGEGSWLTVV.

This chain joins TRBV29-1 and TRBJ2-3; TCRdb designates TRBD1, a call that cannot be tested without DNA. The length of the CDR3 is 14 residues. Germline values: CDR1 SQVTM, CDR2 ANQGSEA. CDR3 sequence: CSVDRGPSTDTQYF.

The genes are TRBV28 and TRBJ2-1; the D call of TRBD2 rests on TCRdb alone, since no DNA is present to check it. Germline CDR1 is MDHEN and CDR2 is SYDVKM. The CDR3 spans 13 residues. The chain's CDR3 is CASRAGGYNEQFF.

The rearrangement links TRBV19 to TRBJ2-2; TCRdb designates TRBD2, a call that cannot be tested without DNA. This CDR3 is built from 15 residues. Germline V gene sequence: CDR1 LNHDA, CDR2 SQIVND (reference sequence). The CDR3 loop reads CATISSGLNTGELFF.

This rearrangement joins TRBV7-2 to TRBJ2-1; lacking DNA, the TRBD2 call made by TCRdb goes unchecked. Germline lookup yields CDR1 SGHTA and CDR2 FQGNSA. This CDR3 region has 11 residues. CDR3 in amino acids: CASSLGNLRAF.

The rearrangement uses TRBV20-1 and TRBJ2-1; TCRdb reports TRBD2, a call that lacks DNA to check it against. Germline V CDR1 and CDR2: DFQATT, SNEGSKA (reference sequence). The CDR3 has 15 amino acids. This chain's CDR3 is CSARETSGVYNEQFF.

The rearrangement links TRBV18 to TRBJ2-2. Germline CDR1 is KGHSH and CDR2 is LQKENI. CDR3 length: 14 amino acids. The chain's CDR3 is CASSPRNQAGELFF.

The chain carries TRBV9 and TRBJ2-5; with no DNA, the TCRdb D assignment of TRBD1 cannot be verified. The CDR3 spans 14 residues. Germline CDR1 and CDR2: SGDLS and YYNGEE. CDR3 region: CASSTGDSQETQYF.

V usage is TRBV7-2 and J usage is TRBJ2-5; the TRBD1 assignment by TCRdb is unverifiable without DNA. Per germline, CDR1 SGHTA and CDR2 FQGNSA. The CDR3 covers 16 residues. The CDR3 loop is CASSLVANPEQETQYF.

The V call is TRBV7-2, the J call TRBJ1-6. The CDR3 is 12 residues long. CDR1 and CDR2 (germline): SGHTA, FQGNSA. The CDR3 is CASSFVSSPLHF.

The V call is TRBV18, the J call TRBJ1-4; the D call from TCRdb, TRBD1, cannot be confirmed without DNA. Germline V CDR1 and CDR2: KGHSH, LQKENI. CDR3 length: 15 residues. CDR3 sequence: CASSPSAGAREKLFF.

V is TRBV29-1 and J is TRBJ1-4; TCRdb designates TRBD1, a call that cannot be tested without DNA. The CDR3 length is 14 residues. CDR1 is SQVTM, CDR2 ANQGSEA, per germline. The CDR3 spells CSAQGHATNEKLFF.

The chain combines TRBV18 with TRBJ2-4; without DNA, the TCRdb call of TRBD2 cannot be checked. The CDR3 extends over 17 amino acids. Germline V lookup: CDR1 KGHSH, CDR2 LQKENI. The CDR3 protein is CASSPLLGRSPKNIQYF.

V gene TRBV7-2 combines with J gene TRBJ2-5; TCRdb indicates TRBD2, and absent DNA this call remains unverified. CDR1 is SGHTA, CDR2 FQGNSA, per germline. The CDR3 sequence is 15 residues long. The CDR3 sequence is CASSFLAGGQETQYF.

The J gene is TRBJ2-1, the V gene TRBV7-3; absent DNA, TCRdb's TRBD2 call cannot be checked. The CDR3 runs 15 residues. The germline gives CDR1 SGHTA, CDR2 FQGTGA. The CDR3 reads CASSVRGGSYNEQFF.

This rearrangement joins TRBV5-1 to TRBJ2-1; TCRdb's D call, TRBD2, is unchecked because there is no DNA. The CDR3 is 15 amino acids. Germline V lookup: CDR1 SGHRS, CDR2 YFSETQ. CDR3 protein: CASSPGLYLSNEQFF.

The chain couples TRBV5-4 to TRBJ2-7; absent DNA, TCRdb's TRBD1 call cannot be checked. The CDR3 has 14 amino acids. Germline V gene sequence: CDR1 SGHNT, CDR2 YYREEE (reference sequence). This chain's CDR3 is CASSLSGGVREQYF.

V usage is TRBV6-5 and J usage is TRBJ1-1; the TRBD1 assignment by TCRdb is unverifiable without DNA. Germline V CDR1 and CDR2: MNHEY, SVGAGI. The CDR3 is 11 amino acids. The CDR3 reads CASSPGSEAFF.

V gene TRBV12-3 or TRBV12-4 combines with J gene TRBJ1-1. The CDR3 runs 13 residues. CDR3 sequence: CASSTSKTSEAFF.